This record looks at one T cell receptor (beta chain) sequence and its context. The protocol was immunoSEQ multiplex PCR, while the TCRdb copy is restricted to in-frame clones and leaves out a portion. Found here are over 200,000 clones, nearly 90% of them singletons; the top ten hold under 14%. These data come from a study of blood T cell repertoires in COVID-19. V lost 4 bases and J lost 7; bases outside the gene matches: 12. Germline-derived CDR1 and CDR2 are LGHNA and YSLEER. This CDR3 has 16 residues. This chain uses TRBV4-3 with TRBJ1-2; 10 bases are shared with TRBD1. This clonotype originated in a man aged 25-45 years who had recovered from COVID-19. Sample: PBMCs or T cells enriched from blood (not recorded which). The CDR3, as DNA: TGCGCCAGCAGCCCTCGGACAGGGGGGCCCGATGGTGGCTACACCTTC. It codes for CASSPRTGGPDGGYTF.